A single sample gave rise to the 27 T cell receptor beta chains below, sequenced in a study of blood T cell repertoires in COVID-19. Some clones are missing from TCRdb's copy, which holds only in-frame ones; the method was immunoSEQ multiplex PCR. The sample shows 50,000 or so clones, about nine tenths of them seen only once. Sequencing was carried out using peripheral blood. These receptors were taken from a man in his 70s with acute or convalescent COVID-19.

The rearrangement joins TRBV5-6 to TRBJ1-5; no firm D call. CDR1 and CDR2 (germline): SGHDT, YYEEEE. V lost 3 bases to trimming and J lost 11 bases, with 12 bases between them. The CDR3 has 12 residues. The CDR3 loop reads CASSWDLGAQHF. DNA of the CDR3: TGTGCCAGCAGCTGGGATCTCGGGGCCCAGCATTTT.

The chain employs TRBV7-9 and TRBJ2-7, with a weak D call TRBD1 (6 bases). V was clipped by 2 bases and J by 2 bases, with 10 bases between them. CDR1 SEHNR and CDR2 FQNEAQ come from the germline V gene (reference sequence). This CDR3 comprises 14 residues. The CDR3 is CASSLTGTTYEQYV. The CDR3 nucleotides are TGTGCCAGCAGCTTAACCGGGACAACCTACGAGCAGTACGTC.

The chain carries TRBV6-1 and TRBJ1-1; 10 nucleotides align to TRBD1. CDR3 length: 16 residues. J was trimmed by 1 base and V by 4 bases; bases with no gene match: 6. Germline lookup yields CDR1 MNHNS and CDR2 SASEGT. The CDR3 loop is CASSAPGQGRNTEAFF. The CDR3 DNA reads as TGTGCCAGCAGTGCGCCGGGACAGGGGAGGAACACTGAAGCTTTCTTT.

This clone was seen only once. This chain joins TRBV11-2 and TRBJ2-5; perhaps TRBD2 as D (5 bases). The germline CDR1 and CDR2 sequences are SGHAT and FQNNGV. This CDR3 contains 15 residues. The V end was cut by 3 bases, the J end by 2 bases, with 13 bases between. CDR3 residues: CASSFTRTAQETQYF. Written as DNA, the CDR3 is TGTGCCAGCAGCTTCACTAGGACGGCACAAGAGACCCAGTACTTC.

The chain carries TRBV4-2 and TRBJ2-2, with D possibly TRBD1 on 5 matching bases. The CDR3 contains 14 residues. The V end lost 4 bases, the J end lost 2 bases, and 8 bases lay between the germline ends. CDR1 LGHNA and CDR2 YNFKEQ come from the germline V gene. The CDR3 coding sequence is TGTGCCAGCAGCCTAAGGGGCAACACCGGGGAGCTGTTTTTT. It yields the protein CASSLRGNTGELFF.

CDR3 sequence reads: CASRLGGLGTNTEAFF. In DNA, the CDR3 is TGTGCCAGTAGGCTCGGGGGACTCGGCACGAACACTGAAGCTTTCTTT. The V and J genes are TRBV19 and TRBJ1-1; maybe TRBD1 (5 bases). The V gene lost 6 bases and the J gene lost 1 base, with 18 bases spanning the gap. Germline CDR1 is LNHDA and CDR2 is SQIVND (reference sequence). This CDR3 region has 16 residues. The whole variable domain, remainder taken from reference TRBV19 and TRBJ1-1, is DGGITQSPKYLFRKEGQNVTLSCEQNLNHDAMYWYRQDPGQGLRLIYYSQIVNDFQKGDIAEGYSVSREKKESFPLTVTSAQKNPTAFYLCASRLGGLGTNTEAFFGQGTRLTVV.

The chain carries TRBV7-9 and TRBJ1-4; the D is unclear. Trimming removed 4 bases from V and 8 bases from J, with 14 bases in between. This CDR3 has 14 amino acids. CDR1 is SEHNR and CDR2 is FQNEAQ in the germline V gene (reference sequence). The CDR3 is CASSSTGEREKLFF. The CDR3 region has the DNA TGTGCCAGCAGCTCCACCGGGGAACGAGAAAAACTGTTTTTT.

This clone was recorded once. The chain employs TRBV24-1 and TRBJ2-7, with 8 nucleotides matching TRBD1. The CDR3 extends over 16 amino acids. Trimming took 3 bases from V and 0 from J; bases not matched to a gene: 6. The germline V gene has CDR1 KGHDR and CDR2 SFDVKD. This CDR3 is CATSDARQGFSYEQYF. Here the CDR3 DNA reads TGTGCCACCAGTGATGCTCGACAGGGGTTCTCCTACGAGCAGTACTTC.

The chain recombines TRBV28 with TRBJ1-2; D might be TRBD1 (5 bases). The CDR3 extends over 13 amino acids. The germline V gene encodes CDR1 MDHEN and CDR2 SYDVKM. The germline V and J ends were trimmed by 2 bases and 4 bases, with 8 bases remaining between them. The CDR3 loop is CASSLAGTYGYTF. Here the CDR3 DNA reads TGTGCCAGCAGTTTAGCGGGGACCTATGGCTACACCTTC.

The rearrangement links TRBV2 to TRBJ2-3; D not certain. The germline gives CDR1 SNHLY, CDR2 FYNNEI. Trimming cost V 7 bases and J 4 bases, with 15 bases left between them. This CDR3 spans 14 amino acids. The CDR3 sequence: CASTGSLGPDTQYF. Here the CDR3 DNA reads TGTGCCAGCACAGGCTCTCTCGGCCCAGATACGCAGTATTTT.

The genes are TRBV11-3 and TRBJ1-1; a possible D gene is TRBD1 (5 bases). Germline-derived CDR1 and CDR2 are SGHNT and YENEEA. The CDR3 spans 14 residues. V dropped 3 bases and J dropped 1 base, with 9 bases sitting between them. This CDR3 is CASSFTGRNTEAFF. The CDR3 bases are TGTGCCAGCAGCTTCACAGGTAGGAACACTGAAGCTTTCTTT. The complete variable domain, with remaining parts taken from reference TRBV11-3 and TRBJ1-1, reads EAGVVQSPRYKIIEKKQPVAFWCNPISGHNTLYWYLQNLGQGPELLIRYENEEAVDDSQLPKDRFSAERLKGVDSTLKIQPAELGDSAVYLCASSFTGRNTEAFFGQGTRLTVV.

The chain has TRBV2 and TRBJ2-1; 14 bases are a match to TRBD2. After removal of 6 bases from V and 6 bases from J, the junction contained 7 bases not matched to a gene. The CDR3 loop spans 16 amino acids. In germline, CDR1 is SNHLY, CDR2 FYNNEI. The CDR3 loop reads CASSGTSGGQINEQFF. In nucleotides, the CDR3 is TGTGCCAGCAGCGGGACTAGCGGGGGACAAATCAATGAGCAGTTCTTC.

The chain combines TRBV20-1 with TRBJ2-7; TRBD1 might be the D (5 bases). V was shortened by 3 bases and J by 4 bases, with 7 bases between the two germline ends. This CDR3 is 11 amino acids long. The germline V gene encodes CDR1 DFQATT and CDR2 SNEGSKA (reference sequence). The CDR3 region is CSASSGYEQYV. In DNA, the CDR3 is TGCAGTGCTAGTTCAGGGTACGAGCAGTACGTC.

Only a few counts were recorded for this clone. The chain has TRBV6-1 and TRBJ2-3; D possibly corresponds to TRBD1 (5 bases). Germline V gives CDR1 MNHNS, CDR2 SASEGT. CDR3 length: 15 residues. Trimming pared 2 bases from V and 4 bases from J, leaving 13 bases between. The CDR3 reads CASSERLQGSDTQYF. As DNA, the CDR3 is TGTGCCAGCAGTGAAAGGTTGCAGGGATCAGATACGCAGTATTTT.

This clone was detected only a few times. The chain is built from TRBV14 and TRBJ2-7; 7 bases line up with TRBD1. Germline CDR1 is SGHDN and CDR2 is FVKESK. CDR3 length equals 16 residues. Trimming took 3 bases from V and 2 from J; bases not matched to a gene: 10. The CDR3 loop is CASSHTGATFPYEQYF. The CDR3, as DNA: TGTGCCAGCAGCCACACAGGGGCCACCTTTCCCTACGAGCAGTACTTC.

The V call is TRBV9, the J call TRBJ2-7, with D perhaps matching TRBD2 (6 bases). The CDR3 runs to 15 residues. The V end was cut by 0 bases, the J end by 2 bases, with 12 bases between. The germline V gene encodes CDR1 SGDLS and CDR2 YYNGEE. CDR3 protein: CASSVAAGRAYEQYF. The CDR3 DNA sequence: TGTGCCAGCAGCGTAGCGGCGGGAAGGGCCTACGAGCAGTACTTC.

This clone appeared a single time. V and J are TRBV27 and TRBJ1-5; D may be TRBD1 (6 bases). Germline assignment: CDR1 MNHEY and CDR2 SMNVEV (reference sequence). The V end lost 3 bases, the J end lost 4 bases, and 10 bases lay between the germline ends. The CDR3 is 14 residues long. In DNA, the CDR3 is TGTGCCAGCAGTTTCCGCCAGGGGAATCAGCCCCAGCATTTT. Its translation: CASSFRQGNQPQHF.

This chain uses TRBV24-1 with TRBJ2-2; D is perhaps TRBD2 (6 bases). The germline CDR1 and CDR2 sequences are KGHDR and SFDVKD. The CDR3 is 15 amino acids. V was trimmed by 6 bases and J by 7 bases, leaving 17 bases between them. The CDR3 here is CATSTRETLSGELFF. The CDR3 DNA sequence: TGTGCCACCAGTACCCGGGAGACGCTTAGCGGGGAGCTGTTTTTT.

For the CDR3, the DNA is TGCGCCAGCAGCTTGGGTCTAGCGACATACACAGATACGCAGTATTTT. This translates into CASSLGLATYTDTQYF. This rearrangement joins TRBV5-1 to TRBJ2-3; the D gene is possibly TRBD2 (6 bases). From germline, CDR1 is SGHRS and CDR2 YFSETQ. The CDR3 has 16 residues. V was cut by 0 bases and J by 2 bases, with 13 bases left in between.

The chain combines TRBV4-1 with TRBJ1-4; 7 bases align to TRBD1. CDR1 and CDR2 from the germline V gene are MGHRA and YSYEKL. Trimming removed 3 bases from V and 8 bases from J; junction bases left unmatched: 0. CDR3 length equals 12 residues. This CDR3 reads CASSQTGEKLFF. CDR3 DNA sequence: TGCGCCAGCAGCCAGACAGGGGAAAAACTGTTTTTT.

The chain uses TRBV18 and TRBJ2-5; the D gene is possibly TRBD2 (5 bases). This CDR3 comprises 13 residues. The germline V and J ends were trimmed by 6 bases and 2 bases, with 10 bases remaining between them. Germline V lookup: CDR1 KGHSH, CDR2 LQKENI. Here the CDR3 reads CASSQRTQETQYF. In nucleotides, the CDR3 is TGTGCCAGCTCGCAGCGGACTCAAGAGACCCAGTACTTC.

The rearrangement links TRBV30 to TRBJ1-6; D ambiguous. The germline V and J ends were trimmed by 5 bases and 8 bases, with 13 bases remaining between them. This CDR3 contains 13 residues. The germline CDR1 and CDR2 sequences are GTSNPN and SVGIG (reference sequence). In nucleotides, the CDR3 is TGTGCCTGGCCCCCGGGTCCTTATTCACCCCTCCACTTT. Its translation: CAWPPGPYSPLHF.

The J gene is TRBJ1-1, the V gene TRBV18; 8 bases match TRBD1. This CDR3 contains 14 residues. J lost 2 bases, V lost 3 bases, and 2 bases had no gene match. Germline V CDR1 and CDR2: KGHSH, LQKENI. CDR3 sequence reads: CASSPGQANTEAFF. CDR3 nucleotides: TGTGCCAGCTCACCGGGACAGGCCAACACTGAAGCTTTCTTT.

The chain links TRBV4-1 to TRBJ2-6; D is ambiguous. This CDR3 has 16 residues. Germline V CDR1 and CDR2: MGHRA, YSYEKL. Trimming took off 1 base at V and 2 bases at J, with 9 bases between the two ends. CDR3 nucleotide sequence: TGCGCCAGCAGCCAAGGGCACACGACTGGGGCCAACGTCCTGACTTTC. Translated: CASSQGHTTGANVLTF.

This rearrangement joins TRBV24-1 to TRBJ2-3; D unresolved. Trimming removed 0 bases from V and 0 bases from J, with 9 bases in between. The CDR3 covers 16 residues. Germline assignment: CDR1 KGHDR and CDR2 SFDVKD. The CDR3 coding sequence is TGTGCCACCAGTGATTTGCGAACAGCTAGCACAGATACGCAGTATTTT. This sequence encodes CATSDLRTASTDTQYF.

The V and J genes are TRBV27 and TRBJ1-2; 7 nucleotides line up with TRBD1. CDR1 is MNHEY, CDR2 SMNVEV, per germline (reference sequence). The CDR3 covers 14 residues. J gave up 10 bases and V 3 bases, and 11 bases lay outside the gene matches. DNA of the CDR3: TGTGCCAGCAGTTTGGCCCTCGACAGGGCCCCCTACACCTTC. Translated: CASSLALDRAPYTF.

CDR3 coding DNA: TGTGCCAGCAGTCCCGGGATCCGATACAATGAGCAGTTCTTC. Protein sequence: CASSPGIRYNEQFF. The chain links TRBV6-5 to TRBJ2-1, with D perhaps TRBD2 (5 bases). The CDR3 sequence is 14 residues long. Germline CDR1 reads MNHEY; CDR2 reads SVGAGI. The V and J ends lost 5 bases and 4 bases respectively, with 12 bases between them.